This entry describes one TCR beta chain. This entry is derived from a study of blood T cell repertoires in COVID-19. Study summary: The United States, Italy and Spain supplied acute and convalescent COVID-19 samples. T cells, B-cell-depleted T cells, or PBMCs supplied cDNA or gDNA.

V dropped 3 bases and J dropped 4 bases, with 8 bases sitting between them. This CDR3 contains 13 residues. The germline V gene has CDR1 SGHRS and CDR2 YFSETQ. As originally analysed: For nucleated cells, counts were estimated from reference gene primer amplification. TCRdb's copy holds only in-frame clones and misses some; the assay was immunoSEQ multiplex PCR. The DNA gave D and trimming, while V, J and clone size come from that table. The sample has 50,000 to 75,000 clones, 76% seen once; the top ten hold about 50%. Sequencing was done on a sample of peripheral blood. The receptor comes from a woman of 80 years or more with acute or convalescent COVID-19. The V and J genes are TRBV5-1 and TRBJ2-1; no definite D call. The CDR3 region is CASSSVLYNEQFF. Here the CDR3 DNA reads TGCGCCAGCAGCTCTGTCCTGTACAATGAGCAGTTCTTC.